The source of this T cell receptor (beta chain) is a study of long-term antiretroviral therapy in people with HIV. Study-level points and caveats: Clones expanded before ART dominated the repertoire at all time points. An increase in diversity followed ART, yet levels stayed below transplant donor controls.

It was version v3.0 of the immunoSEQ assay that was run at survey level. Profiled with immunoSEQ multiplex PCR; TCRdb holds only in-frame clones, not every one. The table shows 15,000 to 20,000 clones, with roughly 89% occurring only once. In the case of this clone: What it recognizes is unknown.

The CDR3 has 16 residues. The germline V gene encodes CDR1 LGHNA and CDR2 YNFKEQ. The V gene end was trimmed by 4 bases and the J gene end by 5 bases; junction bases not matched to a gene: 3. This chain connects TRBV4-2 to TRBJ2-2, with 14 bases identical to TRBD2. This receptor was obtained from a man aged 50 to 60 with HIV. The specimen was unsorted PBMCs, collected 3 years after starting antiretroviral therapy. CDR3 loop: CASSPGLAGVTGELFF. In nucleotides, the CDR3 is TGTGCCAGCAGCCCGGGACTAGCGGGGGTAACCGGGGAGCTGTTTTTT.